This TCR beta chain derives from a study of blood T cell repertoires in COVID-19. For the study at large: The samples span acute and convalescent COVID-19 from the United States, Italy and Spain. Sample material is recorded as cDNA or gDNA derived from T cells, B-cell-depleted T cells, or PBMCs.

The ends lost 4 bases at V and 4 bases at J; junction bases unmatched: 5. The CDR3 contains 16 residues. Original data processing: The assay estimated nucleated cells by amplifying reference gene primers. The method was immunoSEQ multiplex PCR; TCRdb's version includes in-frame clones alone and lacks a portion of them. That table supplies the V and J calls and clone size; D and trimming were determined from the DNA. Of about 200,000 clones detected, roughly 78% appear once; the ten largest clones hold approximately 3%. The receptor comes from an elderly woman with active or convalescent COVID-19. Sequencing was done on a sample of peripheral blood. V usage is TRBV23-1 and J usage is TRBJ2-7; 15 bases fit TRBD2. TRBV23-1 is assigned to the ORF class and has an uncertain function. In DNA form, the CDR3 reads TGCGCCAGCAGTCCTGGGACTAGCGGGGGGCGGTACGAGCAGTACTTC. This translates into CASSPGTSGGRYEQYF.